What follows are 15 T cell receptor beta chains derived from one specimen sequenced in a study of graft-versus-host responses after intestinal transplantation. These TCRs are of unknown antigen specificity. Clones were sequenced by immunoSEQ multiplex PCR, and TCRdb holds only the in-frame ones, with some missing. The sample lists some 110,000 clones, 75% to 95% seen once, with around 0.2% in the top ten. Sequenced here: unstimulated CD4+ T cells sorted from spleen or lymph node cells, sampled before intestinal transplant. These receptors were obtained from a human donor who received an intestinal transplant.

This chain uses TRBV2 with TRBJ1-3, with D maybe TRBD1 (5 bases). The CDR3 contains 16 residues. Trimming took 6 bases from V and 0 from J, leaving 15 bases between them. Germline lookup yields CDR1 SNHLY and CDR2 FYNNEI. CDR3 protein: CASSSQGESSGNTIYF. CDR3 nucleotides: TGTGCCAGCAGCTCCCAGGGTGAGAGCTCTGGAAACACCATATATTTT.

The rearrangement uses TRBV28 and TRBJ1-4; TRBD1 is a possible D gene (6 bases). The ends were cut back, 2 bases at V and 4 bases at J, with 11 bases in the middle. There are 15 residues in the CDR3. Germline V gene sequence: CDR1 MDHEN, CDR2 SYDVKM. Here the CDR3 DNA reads TGTGCCAGCAGTTTAAGCAGGGGAATTAATGAAAAACTGTTTTTT. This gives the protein CASSLSRGINEKLFF.

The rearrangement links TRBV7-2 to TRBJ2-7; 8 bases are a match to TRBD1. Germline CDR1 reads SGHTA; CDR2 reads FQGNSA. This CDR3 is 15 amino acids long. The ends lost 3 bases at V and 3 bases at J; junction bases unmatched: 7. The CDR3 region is CASSFRTGPNYEQYF. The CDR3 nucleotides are TGTGCCAGCAGCTTTAGGACAGGGCCAAACTACGAGCAGTACTTC.

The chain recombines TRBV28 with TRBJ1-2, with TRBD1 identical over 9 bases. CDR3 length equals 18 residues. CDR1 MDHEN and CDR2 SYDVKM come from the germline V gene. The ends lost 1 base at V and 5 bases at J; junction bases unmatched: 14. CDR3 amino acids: CASSLSSWGDRDLYGYTF. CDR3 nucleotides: TGTGCCAGCAGTTTATCTTCGTGGGGGGACAGGGACTTATATGGCTACACCTTC.

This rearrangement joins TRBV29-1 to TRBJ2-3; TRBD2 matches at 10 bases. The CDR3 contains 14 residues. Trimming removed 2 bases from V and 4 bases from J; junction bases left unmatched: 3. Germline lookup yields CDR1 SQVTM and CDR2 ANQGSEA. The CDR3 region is CSVELAGEPDTQYF. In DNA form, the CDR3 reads TGCAGCGTTGAACTAGCGGGGGAGCCAGATACGCAGTATTTT.

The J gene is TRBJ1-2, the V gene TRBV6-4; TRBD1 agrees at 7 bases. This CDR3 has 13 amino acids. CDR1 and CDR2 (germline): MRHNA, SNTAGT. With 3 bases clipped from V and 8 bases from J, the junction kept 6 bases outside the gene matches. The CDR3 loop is CASSETTGRGYTF. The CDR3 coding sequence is TGTGCCAGCAGTGAGACGACAGGGAGAGGCTACACCTTC.

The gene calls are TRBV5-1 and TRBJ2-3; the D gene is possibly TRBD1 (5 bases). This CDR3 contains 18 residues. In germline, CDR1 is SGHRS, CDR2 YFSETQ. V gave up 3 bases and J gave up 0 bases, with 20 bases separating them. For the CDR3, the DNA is TGCGCCAGCAGCTCTACGCCAGCCAAAAGGGGAAGCACAGATACGCAGTATTTT. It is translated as CASSSTPAKRGSTDTQYF.

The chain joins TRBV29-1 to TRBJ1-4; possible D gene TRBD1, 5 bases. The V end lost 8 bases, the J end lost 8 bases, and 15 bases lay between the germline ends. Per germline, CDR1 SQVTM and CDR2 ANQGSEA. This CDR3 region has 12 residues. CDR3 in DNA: TGCAGCCTACGGACCGGGGGGGAAAAACTGTTTTTT. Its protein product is CSLRTGGEKLFF.

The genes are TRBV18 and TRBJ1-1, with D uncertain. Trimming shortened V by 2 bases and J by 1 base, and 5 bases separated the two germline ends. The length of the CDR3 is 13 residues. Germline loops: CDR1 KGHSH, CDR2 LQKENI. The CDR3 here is CASSPGPNTEAFF. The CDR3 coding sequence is TGTGCCAGCTCACCAGGGCCGAACACTGAAGCTTTCTTT.

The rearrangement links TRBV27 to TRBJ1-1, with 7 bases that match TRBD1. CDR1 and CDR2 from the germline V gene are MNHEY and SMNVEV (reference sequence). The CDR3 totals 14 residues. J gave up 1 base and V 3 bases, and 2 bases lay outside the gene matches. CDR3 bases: TGTGCCAGCAGTTTCAGGACAGGGAACACTGAAGCTTTCTTT. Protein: CASSFRTGNTEAFF.

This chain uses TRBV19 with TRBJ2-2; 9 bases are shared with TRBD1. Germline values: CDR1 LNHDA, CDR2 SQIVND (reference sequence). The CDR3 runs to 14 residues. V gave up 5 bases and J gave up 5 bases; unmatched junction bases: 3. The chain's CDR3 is CASSGTGRTGELFF. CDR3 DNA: TGTGCCAGTAGTGGGACAGGGAGAACCGGGGAGCTGTTTTTT. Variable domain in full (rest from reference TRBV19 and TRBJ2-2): DGGITQSPKYLFRKEGQNVTLSCEQNLNHDAMYWYRQDPGQGLRLIYYSQIVNDFQKGDIAEGYSVSREKKESFPLTVTSAQKNPTAFYLCASSGTGRTGELFFGEGSRLTVL.

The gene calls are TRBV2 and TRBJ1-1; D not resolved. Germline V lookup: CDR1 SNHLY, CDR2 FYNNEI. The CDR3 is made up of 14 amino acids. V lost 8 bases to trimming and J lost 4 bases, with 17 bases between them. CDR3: CASAGLLEGTEAFF. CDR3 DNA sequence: TGTGCCAGCGCCGGACTCCTGGAGGGCACTGAAGCTTTCTTT.

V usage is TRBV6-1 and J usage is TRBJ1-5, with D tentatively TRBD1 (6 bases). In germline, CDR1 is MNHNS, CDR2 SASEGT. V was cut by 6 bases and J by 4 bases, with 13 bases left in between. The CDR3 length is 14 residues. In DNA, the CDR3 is TGTGCCAGCAGGTACAGGGAAAATAATCAGCCCCAGCATTTT. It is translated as CASRYRENNQPQHF.

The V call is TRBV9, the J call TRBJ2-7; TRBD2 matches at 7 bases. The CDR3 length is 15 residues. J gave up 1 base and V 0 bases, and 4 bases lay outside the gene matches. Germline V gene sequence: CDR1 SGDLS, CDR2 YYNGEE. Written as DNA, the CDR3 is TGTGCCAGCAGCGTAGCTTCTAGCGGATCCTACGAGCAGTACTTC. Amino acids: CASSVASSGSYEQYF.

CDR3 sequence: CSAGTSGNSEQFF. CDR3 sequence (DNA): TGCAGCGCTGGGACTAGCGGGAACAGCGAGCAGTTCTTC. V and J are TRBV29-1 and TRBJ2-1, with TRBD2 matching 13 bases. V was pared by 7 bases and J by 10 bases, with 7 bases of the junction left unmatched. The germline CDR1 and CDR2 sequences are SQVTM and ANQGSEA. The CDR3 contains 13 residues.